These 20 T cell receptor beta chains were all obtained from the same sample, sequenced in a study of blood T cell repertoires in COVID-19. Some clones are missing from TCRdb's copy, which holds only in-frame ones; the method was immunoSEQ multiplex PCR. In the table there are some 380,000 clones, roughly 86% of which are singletons. Material: peripheral blood. All receptors come from a human donor with acute or convalescent COVID-19. The donor label of this sample is uncertain.

The CDR3 sequence is CASSTTGGFGTEAFF. CDR3 nucleotide sequence: TGTGCCAGCAGTACGACAGGGGGCTTTGGCACTGAAGCTTTCTTT. The V call is TRBV6-6, the J call TRBJ1-1; 10 bases are shared with TRBD1. The junction had 7 bases not matched to a gene; V was cut back by 5 bases and J by 4 bases. The length of the CDR3 is 15 residues. Germline V CDR1 and CDR2: MNHNY, SVGAGI (reference sequence).

The genes are TRBV5-1 and TRBJ1-4; D gene uncertain. V lost 0 bases and J 3 bases, leaving 6 bases between the germline ends. The CDR3 has 14 amino acids. Per germline, CDR1 SGHRS and CDR2 YFSETQ. The CDR3 DNA reads as TGCGCCAGCAGCTTGGGACTGTCTAATGAAAAACTGTTTTTT. Translating gives CASSLGLSNEKLFF.

V usage is TRBV5-4 and J usage is TRBJ2-3, with 7 nucleotides matching TRBD1. CDR3 length: 16 residues. Germline V gene data show CDR1 as SGHNT and CDR2 as YYREEE (reference sequence). V shed 6 bases and J 2 bases; nucleotides not matched to a gene: 12. The CDR3, as DNA: TGTGCCAGCACTCCCGGGACAGTTAAGACCACAGATACGCAGTATTTT. Translated: CASTPGTVKTTDTQYF.

This chain uses TRBV2 with TRBJ1-1, with D unclear. From germline, CDR1 is SNHLY and CDR2 FYNNEI. V gave up 10 bases and J gave up 4 bases, with 19 bases separating them. The CDR3 sequence is 14 residues long. The CDR3, as DNA: TGTGCCACCCGAGGACTGGTAGTTGGCACTGAAGCTTTCTTT. Translated: CATRGLVVGTEAFF.

The chain employs TRBV5-1 and TRBJ1-2, with D unresolved. V was shortened by 2 bases and J by 1 base, with 9 bases between the two germline ends. Germline lookup yields CDR1 SGHRS and CDR2 YFSETQ. The CDR3 is 14 amino acids. The CDR3 protein is CASSLDGINYGYTF. Here the CDR3 DNA reads TGCGCCAGCAGCTTAGACGGGATTAACTATGGCTACACCTTC.

V gene TRBV6-2 or TRBV6-3 combines with J gene TRBJ2-1, with 9 bases fitting TRBD1. Trimming cost V 2 bases and J 7 bases; bases outside gene matches: 6. CDR3 length: 15 residues. Germline lookup yields CDR1 MNHEY and CDR2 SVGEGT. CDR3 bases: TGTGCCAGCAGTTACGAGGCGACAGGGGGGAATGAGCAGTTCTTC. It codes for CASSYEATGGNEQFF.

This clone was counted once. The chain combines TRBV5-4 with TRBJ2-7; 9 bases align to TRBD1. Unmatched junction bases numbered 5, after V lost 4 bases and J lost 3 bases. The CDR3 is made up of 14 amino acids. Germline V lookup: CDR1 SGHNT, CDR2 YYREEE (reference sequence). CDR3 nucleotide sequence: TGTGCCAGCAGCGTAAACAGGGGGCACTACGAGCAGTACTTC. Its protein is CASSVNRGHYEQYF.

The CDR3 coding sequence is TGCGCCAGCAGCTCCTTGGGGAGCGGGGGCGGGGCCCAGTACTTC. Translating it yields CASSSLGSGGGAQYF. The chain is built from TRBV5-1 and TRBJ2-5; 8 bases match TRBD2. The junction had 13 bases not matched to a gene; V was cut back by 3 bases and J by 9 bases. CDR3 length equals 15 residues. CDR1 and CDR2 (germline): SGHRS, YFSETQ.

This clone was observed a few times. V usage is TRBV4-1 and J usage is TRBJ1-4, with 7 bases identical to TRBD1. The CDR3 sequence is 15 residues long. Germline CDR1 is MGHRA and CDR2 is YSYEKL. The V gene end was trimmed by 3 bases and the J gene end by 3 bases; junction bases not matched to a gene: 4. The CDR3 DNA sequence: TGCGCCAGCAGCCAGAACAGGGGTGCTAATGAAAAACTGTTTTTT. It is translated as CASSQNRGANEKLFF.

This clone has more than one count but fewer than ten. The CDR3 region is CAWDSRTGKGTEAFF. In nucleotides, the CDR3 is TGTGCCTGGGATTCCCGGACAGGTAAAGGAACTGAAGCTTTCTTT. V is TRBV30 and J is TRBJ1-1; 7 bases line up with TRBD1. After removal of 5 bases from V and 5 bases from J, the junction contained 14 bases not matched to a gene. The CDR3 has 15 residues. The germline gives CDR1 GTSNPN, CDR2 SVGIG (reference sequence).

This chain links TRBV5-4 with TRBJ2-5; 10 positions agree with TRBD2. The CDR3 has 16 amino acids. V was pared by 2 bases and J by 5 bases, with 9 bases of the junction left unmatched. CDR1 is SGHNT and CDR2 is YYREEE in the germline V gene (reference sequence). The CDR3 is CASSLSGRGKKETQYF. The CDR3 DNA follows: TGTGCCAGCAGCTTAAGCGGGAGGGGAAAGAAGGAGACCCAGTACTTC.

The chain is built from TRBV6-6 and TRBJ1-5; TRBD1 matches at 8 bases. This CDR3 spans 14 amino acids. The trim removed 2 bases at V and 7 bases at J, leaving 4 bases unmatched. Per the germline V gene, CDR1 is MNHNY and CDR2 is SVGAGI (reference sequence). CDR3 amino acids: CASSYPAGGQPQHF. The CDR3, as DNA: TGTGCCAGCAGTTACCCGGCAGGGGGCCAGCCCCAGCATTTT.

This chain links TRBV18 with TRBJ2-7, with 8 bases fitting TRBD2. This CDR3 comprises 14 residues. In germline, CDR1 is KGHSH, CDR2 LQKENI. J lost 7 bases, V lost 3 bases, and 8 bases had no gene match. CDR3 bases: TGTGCCAGCTCACCGGGTAGCGGGATAAATGAGCAGTACTTC. It yields the protein CASSPGSGINEQYF.

V gene TRBV5-1 combines with J gene TRBJ1-3; D not certain. Per the germline V gene, CDR1 is SGHRS and CDR2 is YFSETQ. The germline V and J ends were trimmed by 6 bases and 0 bases, with 10 bases remaining between them. The CDR3 sequence is 14 residues long. CDR3 bases: TGCGCCAGCACCGCGGGGTTCTCTGGAAACACCATATATTTT. The encoded protein is CASTAGFSGNTIYF. The full variable domain, in which reference TRBV5-1 and TRBJ1-3 provide the parts outside the CDR3, is KAGVTQTPRYLIKTRGQQVTLSCSPISGHRSVSWYQQTPGQGLQFLFEYFSETQRNKGNFPGRFSGRQFSNSRSEMNVSTLELGDSALYLCASTAGFSGNTIYFGEGSWLTVV.

J is TRBJ2-3 and V is TRBV5-1; D uncertain. The CDR3 covers 13 residues. The germline gives CDR1 SGHRS, CDR2 YFSETQ. The V gene lost 5 bases and the J gene lost 1 base, with 8 bases spanning the gap. In DNA form, the CDR3 reads TGCGCCAGCAGGCCGTCGGGCACAGATACGCAGTATTTT. As protein: CASRPSGTDTQYF.

The chain is built from TRBV11-2 and TRBJ1-2, with D uncertain. Deletions cut 5 bases from V and 11 bases from J, with 18 bases between. The CDR3 runs to 13 residues. Per germline, CDR1 SGHAT and CDR2 FQNNGV. The CDR3 loop is CASSPGGSLVYTF. CDR3 nucleotide sequence: TGTGCCAGCAGCCCCGGTGGGAGCCTAGTTTACACCTTC.

V gene TRBV18 combines with J gene TRBJ1-2; 7 nucleotides match TRBD1. The CDR3 runs to 14 residues. Germline loops: CDR1 KGHSH, CDR2 LQKENI. Losses at the gene ends were 3 bases for V and 4 bases for J; bases not matched to a gene: 5. CDR3 sequence: CASSPTGEAYGYTF. The CDR3 coding sequence is TGTGCCAGCTCACCCACAGGGGAGGCCTATGGCTACACCTTC.

The rearrangement links TRBV5-1 to TRBJ2-5, with a tentative D call TRBD2 (6 bases). In germline, CDR1 is SGHRS, CDR2 YFSETQ. The CDR3 has 17 residues. V was trimmed by 2 bases and J by 2 bases, leaving 19 bases between them. The CDR3 sequence is CASSLGSITGVQETQYF. In DNA form, the CDR3 reads TGCGCCAGCAGCTTAGGGTCGATAACGGGGGTGCAAGAGACCCAGTACTTC.

The chain carries TRBV18 and TRBJ2-1, with D tentatively TRBD2 (7 bases). This CDR3 is built from 17 residues. V was trimmed by 5 bases and J by 2 bases, leaving 19 bases between them. The germline V gene encodes CDR1 KGHSH and CDR2 LQKENI. The CDR3 nucleotides are TGTGCCAGCTCATCTCGGACTAGAGGGGGGACCTACAATGAGCAGTTCTTC. Protein product: CASSSRTRGGTYNEQFF.

Regarding this clone: At the DNA level, this CDR3 is encoded by other sequences in the same sample as well. V gene TRBV5-1 combines with J gene TRBJ1-2, with D tentatively TRBD1 (6 bases). The CDR3 contains 14 residues. V was shortened by 0 bases and J by 0 bases, with 6 bases between the two germline ends. Germline V CDR1 and CDR2: SGHRS, YFSETQ. The CDR3 loop is CASSLGGPNYGYTF. As DNA, the CDR3 is TGCGCCAGCAGCTTGGGGGGGCCTAACTATGGCTACACCTTC.